This entry lists 20 T cell receptor beta chains sequenced from one sample in a study of identifying expanded T cells in peripheral blood. Libraries were prepared by immunoSEQ multiplex PCR; TCRdb keeps only in-frame clonotypes and omits some of them. This sample has 65,000 to 95,000 clones, with around 90% found just once. Specimen: blood. The receptors here all came from a person aged 18-70 years in good health.

The chain carries TRBV15 and TRBJ1-4; TRBD1 might be the D (6 bases). Trimming shortened V by 1 base and J by 1 base, and 10 bases separated the two germline ends. Per germline, CDR1 LNHNV and CDR2 YYDKDF (reference sequence). This CDR3 contains 16 residues. For the CDR3, the DNA is TGTGCCACCAGCAGAGCGGGGGCGGTAACTAATGAAAAACTGTTTTTT. Its translation: CATSRAGAVTNEKLFF.

The chain carries TRBV19 and TRBJ2-1; 7 bases match TRBD2. V shed 5 bases and J 7 bases; nucleotides not matched to a gene: 11. The CDR3 length is 15 residues. Germline V lookup: CDR1 LNHDA, CDR2 SQIVND (reference sequence). The CDR3 reads CASSGPGLRRNEQFF. The CDR3 region has the DNA TGTGCCAGTAGTGGACCGGGACTAAGACGTAATGAGCAGTTCTTC.

The CDR3: CASSHRGQGVYEQYF. In DNA form, the CDR3 reads TGTGCCAGCAGCCACCGGGGACAGGGGGTCTACGAGCAGTACTTC. The chain carries TRBV11-3 and TRBJ2-7; 11 bases line up with TRBD1. The CDR3 sequence is 15 residues long. J was trimmed by 3 bases and V by 5 bases; bases with no gene match: 6. Germline CDR1 and CDR2: SGHNT and YENEEA.

The rearrangement uses TRBV10-3 and TRBJ1-4; 7 positions match TRBD1. Trimming at V came to 4 bases and at J to 7 bases, leaving 12 bases not matched to a gene. Germline CDR1 ENHRY, CDR2 SYGVKD. The CDR3 has 16 amino acids. This CDR3 is CAISATSTGLLEKLFF. The CDR3 DNA reads as TGTGCCATCAGTGCGACTTCGACAGGGCTACTTGAAAAACTGTTTTTT.

The V and J genes are TRBV19 and TRBJ1-2; weak D call: TRBD1 (6 bases). Germline CDR1 reads LNHDA; CDR2 reads SQIVND (reference sequence). Trimming took 4 bases from V and 4 from J, leaving 10 bases between them. The CDR3 is made up of 13 amino acids. The CDR3 bases are TGTGCCAGTAGTAGGGACACAAGCTATGGCTACACCTTC. Translating it yields CASSRDTSYGYTF.

The chain carries TRBV2 and TRBJ2-7; TRBD1 agrees at 7 bases. With 5 bases clipped from V and 1 base from J, the junction kept 17 bases outside the gene matches. The germline V gene has CDR1 SNHLY and CDR2 FYNNEI. This CDR3 is 18 amino acids long. The CDR3, as DNA: TGTGCCAGCAGTCCAGGGGGAAGACCGGGACAAGAATCCTACGAGCAGTACTTC. Translating gives CASSPGGRPGQESYEQYF. The full variable domain, completed using reference TRBV2 and TRBJ2-7, is EPEVTQTPSHQVTQMGQEVILRCVPISNHLYFYWYRQILGQKVEFLVSFYNNEISEKSEIFDDQFSVERPDGSNFTLKIRSTKLEDSAMYFCASSPGGRPGQESYEQYFGPGTRLTVT.

The chain has TRBV2 and TRBJ1-2; D unresolved. Germline V lookup: CDR1 SNHLY, CDR2 FYNNEI. The CDR3 consists of 13 residues. V was clipped by 1 base and J by 4 bases, with 7 bases between them. CDR3 nucleotide sequence: TGTGCCAGCAGTGAAGTCGCTGTCTATGGCTACACCTTC. Amino acid sequence: CASSEVAVYGYTF.

The rearrangement links TRBV19 to TRBJ1-5; D ambiguous. The CDR3 is made up of 14 amino acids. The V end was cut by 7 bases, the J end by 1 base, with 11 bases between. CDR1 and CDR2 from the germline V gene are LNHDA and SQIVND (reference sequence). The DNA for the CDR3 is TGTGCCAGTACCGCAGGCCACAGCAATCAGCCCCAGCATTTT. It codes for CASTAGHSNQPQHF.

The genes are TRBV5-6 and TRBJ1-2; no reliable D call. With 2 bases removed from V and 8 bases from J, the gap between germline ends came to 16 bases. Germline V gene data show CDR1 as SGHDT and CDR2 as YYEEEE. There are 14 residues in the CDR3. CDR3 sequence (DNA): TGTGCCAGCAGCTTATTTACGGCGCCCAGGGGCTACACCTTC. Translating gives CASSLFTAPRGYTF.

CDR3 in DNA: TGCGCCAGCAGTCACTCGGACGGAGGGGGGAACACTGAAGCTTTCTTT. Translating gives CASSHSDGGGNTEAFF. The chain is built from TRBV23-1 and TRBJ1-1, with a possible D match to TRBD1 (6 bases). TRBV23-1 is recorded as an ORF, its role being uncertain. V gave up 3 bases and J gave up 1 base, with 15 bases separating them. This CDR3 has 16 residues.

The CDR3 region has the DNA TGTGCCAGCAGGCCGACCGGCCAGGGGGGCACCGGGGAGCTGTTTTTT. Protein sequence: CASRPTGQGGTGELFF. The gene calls are TRBV7-9 and TRBJ2-2; TRBD1 is a possible D gene (7 bases). The CDR3 runs to 16 residues. CDR1 is SEHNR, CDR2 FQNEAQ, per germline (reference sequence). V was pared by 6 bases and J by 4 bases, with 18 bases between.

V is TRBV10-3 and J is TRBJ1-2; D is unresolved. The CDR3 sequence is 15 residues long. CDR1 and CDR2 (germline): ENHRY, SYGVKD. Between the trimmed V and J ends, which lost 0 bases and 8 bases, there was a span of 16 bases. The CDR3 loop is CAISESTFNHGGYTF. CDR3 coding DNA: TGTGCCATCAGTGAGTCAACGTTCAACCATGGCGGCTACACCTTC.

This clone showed up just a few times. The CDR3 DNA reads as TGTGCCAGTAGTATTAGGACAGGGGGGAACACTGAAGCTTTCTTT. This sequence encodes CASSIRTGGNTEAFF. The chain uses TRBV19 and TRBJ1-1; 10 bases agree with TRBD1. The CDR3 is 15 amino acids. With 3 bases clipped from V and 1 base from J, the junction kept 2 bases outside the gene matches. CDR1 and CDR2 (germline): LNHDA, SQIVND (reference sequence).

V usage is TRBV15 and J usage is TRBJ2-4; D may be TRBD2 (5 bases). V was shortened by 0 bases and J by 10 bases, with 19 bases between the two germline ends. The CDR3 is 16 amino acids. Looked up from germline, CDR1 is LNHNV and CDR2 is YYDKDF (reference sequence). The CDR3 here is CATSREGSLTRLIQYF. The CDR3 bases are TGTGCCACCAGCAGAGAAGGTAGTCTAACCAGACTAATTCAGTACTTC.

The table lists this clone with a few counts. The gene calls are TRBV2 and TRBJ1-2; no clear D. The CDR3 length is 14 residues. Germline V gene data show CDR1 as SNHLY and CDR2 as FYNNEI. V lost 3 bases and J 4 bases, leaving 12 bases between the germline ends. CDR3 DNA sequence: TGTGCCAGCAGTGAGGGCGGACCCTCCTATGGCTACACCTTC. It codes for CASSEGGPSYGYTF.

The chain is built from TRBV6-5 and TRBJ1-5; tentatively, D is TRBD1 (6 bases). The germline CDR1 and CDR2 sequences are MNHEY and SVGAGI. CDR3 length equals 15 residues. Trimming left V 2 bases short and J 7 bases short, with 15 bases between. The CDR3 bases are TGTGCCAGCAGTTACCCGGGCCCGGGGGCCCAGCCCCAGCATTTT. Its translation is CASSYPGPGAQPQHF.

V gene TRBV7-8 combines with J gene TRBJ1-4, with 7 bases identical to TRBD1. The J segment lost 8 bases and the V segment lost 0 bases, leaving 6 bases of the junction unmatched. This CDR3 has 15 residues. Germline V CDR1 and CDR2: SGHVS, FQNEAQ. The CDR3 spells CASSLATGVGEKLFF. CDR3 in DNA: TGTGCCAGCAGCTTAGCCACAGGGGTCGGGGAAAAACTGTTTTTT.

The V and J genes are TRBV13 and TRBJ2-3; unclear D gene. Germline assignment: CDR1 PRHDT and CDR2 FYEKMQ (reference sequence). This CDR3 is built from 13 residues. Trimming pared 2 bases from V and 7 bases from J, leaving 10 bases between. CDR3 loop: CASSLFKANTQYF. CDR3 DNA sequence: TGTGCCAGCAGCTTATTTAAGGCGAATACGCAGTATTTT.

V and J are TRBV1 and TRBJ1-1; the table's D gene call, TRBD1, was not cross checked with the DNA. TRBV1 is labeled a pseudogene. The CDR3 runs 13 residues. CDR3 protein: CTSSQSQVYEAFF. DNA for the CDR3: TGCACCAGCAGCCAGTCACAGGTATATGAAGCTTTCTTT.

J is TRBJ2-1 and V is TRBV29-1, with 7 positions matching TRBD1. CDR3 length equals 13 residues. With 5 bases clipped from V and 3 bases from J, the junction kept 4 bases outside the gene matches. The germline gives CDR1 SQVTM, CDR2 ANQGSEA. DNA of the CDR3: TGCAGCGTTAGACAGGGCGGCTACAATGAGCAGTTCTTC. It specifies CSVRQGGYNEQFF.